These T cell receptor beta chains were read from a single sample in a study of cytomegalovirus exposure and HLA in healthy donors. Libraries were prepared by immunoSEQ multiplex PCR; TCRdb keeps only in-frame clonotypes and omits some of them. Of about 100,000 clones listed, more than 70% are singletons. Sequencing input: PBMCs. The receptors here all came from a man aged 25 to 40 in good health and CMV-seronegative. Each CDR3 is given with its conserved first and last residue. The D gene is left open where the match is weak. Rows give clone size only sometimes, using once, few, many, or a class for an expanded clone.

>-|TRBJ2-3|TRBV4-1|-
TGCGCCAGCAGCCAACGTACAGGGCCAGATACGCAGTATTTT
CASSQRTGPDTQYF
>-|TRBJ1-6|TRBV18|-
TGTGCCAGCTCACCAGGTCTCGGGAGTTCACCCCTCCACTTT
CASSPGLGSSPLHF
>once|TRBJ2-5|TRBV18|-
TGTGCCAGCTCACCGGCCAGCACAACAGAAGAGACCCAGTACTTC
CASSPASTTEETQYF
>-|TRBJ2-2|TRBV12-5|-
TGTGCTAGTGGTTTGTCCTTAACCGGGGAGCTGTTTTTT
CASGLSLTGELFF
>-|TRBJ1-4|TRBV27|-
TGTGCCAGCACCCCGGGCGGGAAGGAAAAACTGTTTTTT
CASTPGGKEKLFF
>-|TRBJ1-1|TRBV28|-
TGTGCCAGCAGTTTAAGGGGCACTGAAGCTTTCTTT
CASSLRGTEAFF
>-|TRBJ2-7|TRBV5-6|TRBD2
TGTGCCAGCAGCATATATCCCGGGACTAGCGCTTACGAGCAGTACTTC
CASSIYPGTSAYEQYF
>-|TRBJ2-5|TRBV7-9|-
TGTGCCAGCAGCTCCGCGGAGACCCAGTACTTC
CASSSAETQYF
>few|TRBJ2-7|TRBV6-5|-
TGTGCCAGCAATAACAGGGTTGGAAACGAGCAGTACTTC
CASNNRVGNEQYF
>-|TRBJ2-7|TRBV5-6|TRBD1
TGTGCCAGCAGCTTGAGGACAGGGTACGACGAGCAGTACTTC
CASSLRTGYDEQYF
>-|TRBJ2-1|TRBV7-2|-
TGTGCCAGCAGCTTAGCGGGGCTAACGGACAATGAGCAGTTCTTC
CASSLAGLTDNEQFF
>-|TRBJ2-5|TRBV5-5|TRBD1
TGTGCCAGCAGCTTACCGACAGGGGGGATTGGGGAGACCCAGTACTTC
CASSLPTGGIGETQYF
>-|TRBJ1-5|TRBV30|-
TGTGCCTGGAGTGTACTTGGCAATCAGCCCCAGCATTTT
CAWSVLGNQPQHF
>-|TRBJ1-5|TRBV2|-
TGTGCCAGCAGTGTAGAAGACAATCAGCCCCAGCATTTT
CASSVEDNQPQHF
>-|TRBJ1-2|TRBV18|TRBD1
TGTGCCAGCTCACCCGGGACAGTGAACTATGGCTACACCTTC
CASSPGTVNYGYTF
>-|TRBJ1-4|TRBV4-1|TRBD1
TGCGCCAGCAGCACCCCGACAGGGGGTTTGGAAAAACTGTTTTTT
CASSTPTGGLEKLFF
>few|TRBJ1-1|TRBV28|-
TGTGCCAGCGGACAGATGAACACTGAAGCTTTCTTT
CASGQMNTEAFF
>-|TRBJ1-1|TRBV21-1|-
TGTGCCAGCAGCAAAGGGGGGGGTGGAAGCACTGAAGCTTTCTTT
CASSKGGGGSTEAFF
>-|TRBJ2-7|TRBV9|-
TGTGCCAGCAGCGAGAGGCAGGGCGGTTGGGACGAGCAGTACTTC
CASSERQGGWDEQYF
>-|TRBJ1-1|TRBV25-1|-
TGTGCCAGCAGTGATAGCCGGACAGACACTGAAGCTTTCTTT
CASSDSRTDTEAFF
>-|TRBJ2-1|TRBV25-1|TRBD2
TGTGCCAGCAGTGTCACTAGCGGTAGCTCCTACAATGAGCAGTTCTTC
CASSVTSGSSYNEQFF
>-|TRBJ2-1|TRBV5-1|TRBD2
TGCGCCAGCAGCTCAGGGCATGGCGGGGGGGCGGTGAATGAGCAGTTCTTC
CASSSGHGGGAVNEQFF
>-|TRBJ1-1|TRBV5-5|TRBD1
TGTGCCAGCAGTTCAGGACAGGGAAACACTGAAGCTTTCTTT
CASSSGQGNTEAFF
>-|TRBJ2-2|TRBV5-6|-
TGTGCCAGCAGCGGACCGGGACAACTCACCGGGGAGCTGTTTTTT
CASSGPGQLTGELFF
>-|TRBJ2-5|TRBV28|TRBD1
TGTGCCAGCAGCCGACAGGGGAAGACCCAGTACTTC
CASSRQGKTQYF
>-|TRBJ2-1|TRBV30|-
TGTGCCTGGAGTGACAGGGTTGAGGATATGTTCAATGAGCAGTTCTTC
CAWSDRVEDMFNEQFF
>-|TRBJ1-3|TRBV7-8|-
TGTGCCAGCAGCTTAGGACGGACAGCCTCTGGAAACACCATATATTTT
CASSLGRTASGNTIYF
>-|TRBJ1-2|TRBV19|-
TGTGCCAGTAGAGTGGGAGCCTATGGCTACACCTTC
CASRVGAYGYTF
>-|TRBJ2-5|TRBV29-1|-
TGCAGCGTTGTTCAGGGTCGAGAGACCCAGTACTTC
CSVVQGRETQYF
>-|TRBJ1-1|TRBV10-3|TRBD1
TGTGCCATCAGGGTGACAGGGGGCGTGAGCATGAACACTGAAGCTTTCTTT
CAIRVTGGVSMNTEAFF
>-|TRBJ1-4|TRBV6-5|TRBD1
TGTGCCAGCAAGACATTACAGGGGGAGATAGAAAAACTGTTTTTT
CASKTLQGEIEKLFF
>-|TRBJ2-5|TRBV6-7|TRBD1
TGTGCCAGCAGCCCCCGGACAGGGTCGTTAGCAGAGACCCAGTACTTC
CASSPRTGSLAETQYF
>once|TRBJ2-7|TRBV30|-
TGTGCCTGGAGTGTACGACAGGCGGGCTACGAGCAGTACTTC
CAWSVRQAGYEQYF
>-|TRBJ2-1|TRBV9|-
TGTGCCAGCAGCGTAACTGAGAATGAGCAGTTCTTC
CASSVTENEQFF
>once|TRBJ1-5|TRBV30|-
TGTGCCTGGAGTGTAACGGGCAATCAGCCCCAGCATTTT
CAWSVTGNQPQHF
>-|TRBJ1-2|TRBV28|TRBD1
TGTGCCAGCAGTTGGGGCCAGGGGGTGGGCTACACCTTC
CASSWGQGVGYTF
>-|TRBJ2-7|TRBV5-3|-
TGTGCCAGAAGCTACCCTACAGCCTACGAGCAGTACTTC
CARSYPTAYEQYF
>once|TRBJ2-1|TRBV27|-
TGTGCCAGCAGTGATACCTCACGTCGCGGCATTCTCTCCTACAATGAGCAGTTCTTC
CASSDTSRRGILSYNEQFF
>-|TRBJ2-5|TRBV19|TRBD1
TGTGCCAGTAGTCTGGGACAGGCGCAAGAGACCCAGTACTTC
CASSLGQAQETQYF
>-|TRBJ1-1|TRBV5-4|TRBD1
TGTGCCAGCAGCTTGGGAGGGGGCTTCACTGAAGCTTTCTTT
CASSLGGGFTEAFF